This T cell receptor (beta chain) emerged from a study of shared clonotypes between healthy human individuals (dated by TCRdb to the early 2020s). For the study in its entirety: A couple of women and a few men aged 18 to 49 years were included in the cohort. To estimate repertoire size and how much clonotype sharing occurs between individuals, the study deeply sequenced the blood TCR repertoires of five or six healthy adults. To increase sequencing depth and limit assay-specific biases, different laboratories used diverse techniques to prepare libraries and sequence TCR repertoires. For each donor, CD4 naive and CD4 memory were each given three plates, CD8 naive was given two plates, and CD8 memory was given one plate. Each donor's leukapheresis produced roughly between roughly 0.85 and 10 billion PBMCs.

Results the study describes overall, beyond this receptor: Based on pairwise subsampling, the degree of clonotype sharing among donors was expected to be affected by sequencing depth. Larger estimated clonotype richness was generally found for naive subsets than for memory subsets. Only blood was sampled, and tissue TCR repertoires likely differ from those in blood. Incomplete sequencing was indicated by rarefaction of sorted-subset datasets, despite the large sequencing depth. Higher generation probabilities were observed for clonotypes shared by all four sorted-subset donors than for non-shared clonotypes. Because the study included a small number of donors, the genetic and exposure-history diversity represented was limited. When several donors were compared, the shared fraction of clonotypes was approximately 5% for naive CD4, around 3.6% for naive CD8, more than 2% for memory CD4, and less than 0.5% for memory CD8.

Donors were healthy HIV-negative adults with no recently reported acute infections or vaccinations. Every donor was a Caucasian adult living in Nashville, Tennessee, USA. CD4+ T cells were enriched through magnetic negative selection, after which naive cells were positively selected on CD45RA and the remaining negative fraction served as the memory subset. Blood was obtained by leukapheresis, after which PBMCs were separated by Ficoll-Histopaque density gradient centrifugation and cryopreserved in liquid nitrogen vapor phase. Analytical flow cytometry was used to check the purity and quantity of every magnetically sorted T cell population. Genomic DNA was isolated from every sorted fraction and measured by UV absorbance on a Nanodrop 2000c. The CDR3 holds 14 amino acids from the cysteine to the phenylalanine. This entry keeps only the CDR3 DNA: 42 bases, framed from base 1. V drops 10 bases and J drops 6 bases, leaving 19 bases in between. Reading the germline V gene gives CDR1 MDHEN and CDR2 SYDVKM.

TCR CDR3 regions were amplified from genomic DNA by multiplex PCR using the deep immunoSEQ assay. For each cell subset, the extracted genomic DNA was distributed evenly across all wells of several immunoSEQ 96-well plates, and each plate served as one replicate. For sorted subsets, around 0.2 ug genomic DNA, equal to about 30,000 T cell genomes, was loaded into each replicate PCR. Purified libraries were measured with a Qubit 3.0 fluorometer, size-checked on a Bioanalyzer 2100, and measured again with the KAPA Library Quantification kit. Every immunoSEQ 96-well plate was sequenced on a separate single-read 150-cycle Illumina NextSeq 550 flow cell. Under the source paper's analysis protocol: Because the immunoSEQ output included only junctional sequences and no quality scores, the filtering could not be the same as the filtering used for full-length reads. Sequences were annotated with PyIR, a Python wrapper for IgBLAST v1.9, and V/J genes and CDR3 were assigned using IMGT germline references. Any read was removed if the V/J assignment was weak (E-value above 1e-6), the CDR3 was missing, or the read contained stop codons, out-of-frame junctions, or ambiguous translated residues. V3J clonotypes were defined by identical inferred V gene, J gene, and CDR3 amino acid sequence. The percentage overlap between two repertoires was calculated by dividing the number of shared unique clonotypes by the size of the smaller repertoire. Three approaches were used to assess repertoire richness: RTK rarefaction, the Chao1 estimator, and Recon v2.1 estimates of unobserved clonotypes. For all TCRbeta clonotypes obtained by the gDNA method from several donors, generation probabilities were computed with OLGA. TCRdb retrieved this table from immuneACCESS and kept in-frame rearrangements only. Not all clones are present; in checked studies, unresolved V genes account for under half, and no reason is known for the remainder. The V and J calls and clone size come from that table; D and trimming were worked out from the DNA. This sample is represented by a few million clones; more than 85% of them were singletons. The ten largest clones represent 0.39% of the sample.

Note on this clone: Its antigen target is currently unknown. No base quality information exists; no much larger clone differs at one position.

Recombination joined TRBV28 with TRBJ2-1; TRBD2 is a weak D gene call, 5 bases matching. Material: naive CD4+ T cells from PBMCs. The cell subset or site label corresponds to: CD45RA+ positively selected. This TCR came from a man aged 18 to 29 in good health. Some clones in this sample may be carry-over from other donors' samples. The sequenced DNA is TGTGCCACCTTTCCGTCCGGGGTAAGCAATGAGCAGTTCTTC. This codes for CATFPSGVSNEQFF.